This TCR beta chain came from a study of Ad26.COV2.S vaccination and SARS-CoV-2 variants. Notes on the study in general: People who got the vaccine or the placebo had similar non-spike TCR breadth.

Using immunoSEQ multiplex PCR, the repertoire was profiled, and TCRdb retains in-frame clones only, with some absent. Counted here are 300,000 to 500,000 clones, around nine tenths occurring once; the ten biggest clones make up 3.5%. Treatment specified: around 19 received Ad26.COV2.S at low or high dose, single or two shots; about five received placebo; per-sample allocation not given. Repertoires come from day 63 after the first vaccine or placebo injection. For this clone: Its antigen is unknown.

The receptor was derived from a person between 18 and 65 years old who received the Ad26.COV2.S COVID-19 vaccine or a placebo. Sequencing was performed on peripheral blood, taken in a trial of Ad26.COV2.S vaccine versus placebo.

In nucleotides, the CDR3 is TGTGCCTGGAGTGTCGGGAACGGCTACACCTTC. Protein sequence: CAWSVGNGYTF. The gene calls are TRBV30 and TRBJ1-2; D gene unclear. Germline loops: CDR1 GTSNPN, CDR2 SVGIG (reference sequence). V was clipped by 0 bases and J by 8 bases, with 7 bases between them. This CDR3 is built from 11 residues.